This TCR beta chain came from a study of T cell responses to AZD1222 COVID-19 vaccine (dated by TCRdb to about 2021). With respect to the entire study: A total of about 230 trial participants underwent TCR sequencing, of whom about 210 received two doses of AZD1222 and some 26 received two doses of the MenACWY control vaccine. Trial participants were enrolled by age into 18-55, 56-69 and 70-plus year subgroups, with around 150, 28 and 57 TCR-sequenced participants respectively. Study-wide findings and limitations: A significant rise in spike-specific TCR breadth and depth was observed after two AZD1222 doses relative to day 0 and relative to MenACWY recipients. Participants were mostly white British, with more females than males. The authors suggested clonal diversity may have been underestimated. CD4 TCRs associated with the vaccine covered the entire spike protein, and the dominant responses were in regions 160-218 and 743-854. Because no samples from the day 14 peak response were available, repertoires could be characterized only after the peak T cell response. Nearly half of unique spike-specific TCRs reportedly recognized epitopes outside regions mutated in the B.1.351 and B.1.1.7 variants. Conclusions about previously exposed vaccinees are limited because only five to seven AZD1222 recipients were SARS-CoV-2 seropositive at baseline. The 56-69-year group was small, and its depth increase did not reach significance, likely because of low power.

The CDR3 regions of human TCRbeta chains were subjected to immunosequencing. Processing in the source paper ran as follows. Repertoire TCRs were checked for matches against a reference library of SARS-CoV-2-specific TCRs that had been generated using the MIRA antigen-specificity platform. Breadth was defined as the fraction of unique TCRs that were SARS-CoV-2-associated. Depth was defined as the fraction of total T cells that were SARS-CoV-2-associated. Using the MIRA data, each spike-specific TCR was mapped to the spike region that the TCR reacts to and placed in a CD4 or CD8 class. Log10-transformed breadth and depth values were compared by one-way ANOVA with Sidak's multiple comparisons tests. Held by TCRdb, this immuneACCESS table contains in-frame sequences only and omits some clones. Under half of the omission traces to an unresolved V gene where checked; the cause of the rest is unknown. V and J calls and clone size follow that table, whereas D and trimming were derived from the DNA. This sample has tens of thousands of clones in its table, and nearly 90% of those were observed once. Clones ranked in the top ten supply about 6.3% of the sample.

Spanning cysteine to phenylalanine, the CDR3 consists of 12 amino acids. The CDR3 DNA has 36 bases and is translated from base 1. CDR1 is given as SNHLY and CDR2 as FYNNEI, both from the germline V gene. V and J are truncated by 1 base and 4 bases respectively, leaving an intervening sequence of 4 bases. The time point label corresponds to: about 28 days (+/-7) after the second vaccine dose. AZD1222 recipients whose second dose came at about 4 weeks and those whose second dose came at about 12 weeks were combined into one group, since spike-specific TCR depth and breadth did not differ between the two schedules. Vaccinee samples were obtained from the UK trials COV001 and COV002, which included a single-blind randomized controlled phase 2/3 trial of AZD1222 (ChAdOx1 nCoV-19) in healthy adults. For TCRbeta chain sequencing, PBMC samples from trial participants were taken at day 0 and at day 28 after the second dose.

Concerning this clone itself: There is no known antigen for this receptor. No much larger clonotype is one base removed from it; base qualities were not supplied.

This sequence was found in an adult who received the AZD1222 COVID-19 vaccine. This receptor chain uses TRBV2 and TRBJ1-2; confidence is insufficient to name the D gene. The source material was peripheral blood, sampled 28 days after the second AZD1222 dose. The CDR3 region: CASSEGGYGYTF. The base sequence is TGTGCCAGCAGTGAAGGCGGCTATGGCTACACCTTC.